This T cell receptor beta chain was captured in a study of Siglec-9 on CD8 T cells in melanoma. Between the trimmed V and J ends, which lost 4 bases and 5 bases, there was a span of 24 bases. This CDR3 has 17 residues. Germline V CDR1 and CDR2: SGHVS, FNYEAQ. A note on this clone: The antigen is undetermined.

Broader study findings: In melanoma tumors, a Siglec-9-marked effector memory CD8+ subset reportedly appeared to accumulate.

Method: immunoSEQ multiplex PCR; TCRdb's copy keeps in-frame clones and lacks some. The sample holds around 30,000 clones, 80% seen once. What was sequenced was Siglec-9- CD8+ T cells sorted from blood. The rearrangement links TRBV7-6 to TRBJ2-7; possibly TRBD1 or TRBD2 for D (5 bases each). The clonotype was recovered from a human donor in good health. CDR3 sequence reads: CASSSRKEPGPNHEQYF. CDR3 DNA: TGTGCCAGCAGCTCCCGAAAGGAACCGGGACCAAACCACGAGCAGTACTTC.